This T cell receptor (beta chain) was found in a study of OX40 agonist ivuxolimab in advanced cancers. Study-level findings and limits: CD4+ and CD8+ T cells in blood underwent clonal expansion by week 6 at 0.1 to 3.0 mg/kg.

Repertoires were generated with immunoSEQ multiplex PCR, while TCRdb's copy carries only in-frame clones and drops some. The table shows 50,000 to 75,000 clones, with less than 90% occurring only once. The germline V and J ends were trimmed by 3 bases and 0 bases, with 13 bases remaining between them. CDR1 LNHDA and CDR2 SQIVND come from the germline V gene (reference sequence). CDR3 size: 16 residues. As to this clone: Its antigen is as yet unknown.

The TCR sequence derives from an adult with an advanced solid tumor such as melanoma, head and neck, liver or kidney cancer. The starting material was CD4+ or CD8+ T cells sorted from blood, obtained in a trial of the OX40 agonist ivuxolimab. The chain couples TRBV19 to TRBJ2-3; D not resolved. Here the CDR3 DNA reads TGTGCCAGTAGTATTTCGTCGCGGAGAAGCACAGATACGCAGTATTTT. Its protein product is CASSISSRRSTDTQYF.